This T cell receptor beta chain was documented in a study of graft-versus-host responses after intestinal transplantation. Turning to the study itself: Recipients had transplants, and these were multivisceral, liver-intestinal, or isolated intestinal. For approximately three years after anti-thymocyte globulin induction, all recipients took tacrolimus and steroids. Overall study findings and caveats: Recipient marrow held GvH clones, some first seen in ileum or blood. Some patients had graft-donor T cell macrochimerism. In their allografts, the ratios of graft-versus-host to host-versus-graft T cell clones were high.

Germline lookup yields CDR1 SGHAT and CDR2 FQNNGV. CDR3 length: 15 residues. The V gene end was trimmed by 5 bases and the J gene end by 4 bases; junction bases not matched to a gene: 8. The assay was immunoSEQ multiplex PCR, and TCRdb's table has in-frame clones only and misses some. The sample consists of about 98,000 clones, around 88% of them appearing once. As to this clone: Its cognate antigen is unknown.

This TCR came from a human patient who received an intestinal transplant, so some T cells may come from the graft donor. The J gene is TRBJ1-2, the V gene TRBV11-2, with 9 positions matching TRBD1. Specimen: PBMCs, collected 255 days after intestinal transplant. The CDR3 loop is CASSPMGTGPYGYTF. The CDR3 DNA follows: TGTGCCAGCAGCCCCATGGGGACAGGGCCCTATGGCTACACCTTC.